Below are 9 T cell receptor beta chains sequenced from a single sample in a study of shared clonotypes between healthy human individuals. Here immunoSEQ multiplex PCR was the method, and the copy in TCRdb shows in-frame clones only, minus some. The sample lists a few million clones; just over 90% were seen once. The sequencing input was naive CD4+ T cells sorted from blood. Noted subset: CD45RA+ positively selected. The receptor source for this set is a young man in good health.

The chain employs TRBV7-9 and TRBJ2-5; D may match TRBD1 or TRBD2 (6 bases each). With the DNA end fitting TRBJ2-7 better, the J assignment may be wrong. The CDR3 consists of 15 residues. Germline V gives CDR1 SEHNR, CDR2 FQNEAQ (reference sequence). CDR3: CASSLGLRGPHEQYF. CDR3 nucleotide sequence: TGTGCCAGCAGCTTAGGGCTCCGGGGGCCACACGAGCAGTACTTC.

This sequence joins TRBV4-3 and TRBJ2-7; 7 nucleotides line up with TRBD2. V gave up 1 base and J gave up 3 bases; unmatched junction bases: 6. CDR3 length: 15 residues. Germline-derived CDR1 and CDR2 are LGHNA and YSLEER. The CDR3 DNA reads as TGCGCCAGCAGCCAAGCTAGCGGATCCGGCTACGAGCAGTACTTC. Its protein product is CASSQASGSGYEQYF.

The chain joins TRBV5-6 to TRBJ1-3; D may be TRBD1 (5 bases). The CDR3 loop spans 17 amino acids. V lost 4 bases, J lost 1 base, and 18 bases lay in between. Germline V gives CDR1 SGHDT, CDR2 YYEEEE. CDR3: CASSPLTGAKSGNTIYF. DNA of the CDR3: TGTGCCAGCAGCCCACTCACCGGGGCAAAATCTGGAAACACCATATATTTT.

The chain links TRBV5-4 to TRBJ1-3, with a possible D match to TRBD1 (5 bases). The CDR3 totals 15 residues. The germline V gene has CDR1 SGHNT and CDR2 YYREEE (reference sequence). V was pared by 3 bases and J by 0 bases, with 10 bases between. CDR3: CASSSDTGSGNTIYF. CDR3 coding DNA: TGTGCCAGCAGCTCGGACACGGGCTCTGGAAACACCATATATTTT.

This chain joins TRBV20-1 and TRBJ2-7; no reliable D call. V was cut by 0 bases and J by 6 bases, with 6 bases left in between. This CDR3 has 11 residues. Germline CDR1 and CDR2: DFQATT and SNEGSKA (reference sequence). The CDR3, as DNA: TGCAGTGCTAGAGATGCAGTCGAGCAGTACTTC. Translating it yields CSARDAVEQYF.

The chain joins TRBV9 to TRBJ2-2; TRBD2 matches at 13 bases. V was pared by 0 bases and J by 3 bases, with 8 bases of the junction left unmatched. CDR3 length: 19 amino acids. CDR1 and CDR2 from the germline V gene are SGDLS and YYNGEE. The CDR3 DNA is TGTGCCAGCAGCGTAGGAATAGGGACTAGCGGGAAATACACCGGGGAGCTGTTTTTT. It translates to CASSVGIGTSGKYTGELFF.

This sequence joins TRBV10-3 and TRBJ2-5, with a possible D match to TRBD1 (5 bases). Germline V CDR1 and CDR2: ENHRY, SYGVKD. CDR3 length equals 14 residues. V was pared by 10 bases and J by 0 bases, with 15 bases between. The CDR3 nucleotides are TGTGCCACAGGGCCTGGACGGAACCAAGAGACCCAGTACTTC. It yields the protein CATGPGRNQETQYF.

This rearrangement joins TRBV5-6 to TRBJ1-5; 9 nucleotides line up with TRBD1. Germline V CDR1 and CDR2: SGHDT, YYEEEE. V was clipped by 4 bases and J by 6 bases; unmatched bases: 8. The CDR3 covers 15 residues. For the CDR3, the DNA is TGTGCCAGCAGCATCCGGGACAGGGTACTTCAGCCCCAGCATTTT. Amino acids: CASSIRDRVLQPQHF.

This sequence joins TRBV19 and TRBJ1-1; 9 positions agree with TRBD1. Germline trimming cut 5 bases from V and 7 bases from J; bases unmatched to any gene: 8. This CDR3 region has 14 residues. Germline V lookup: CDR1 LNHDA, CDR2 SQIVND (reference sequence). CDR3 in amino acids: CASSPGTGSGEAFF. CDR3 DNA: TGTGCCAGTAGTCCGGGGACAGGGAGCGGTGAAGCTTTCTTT.